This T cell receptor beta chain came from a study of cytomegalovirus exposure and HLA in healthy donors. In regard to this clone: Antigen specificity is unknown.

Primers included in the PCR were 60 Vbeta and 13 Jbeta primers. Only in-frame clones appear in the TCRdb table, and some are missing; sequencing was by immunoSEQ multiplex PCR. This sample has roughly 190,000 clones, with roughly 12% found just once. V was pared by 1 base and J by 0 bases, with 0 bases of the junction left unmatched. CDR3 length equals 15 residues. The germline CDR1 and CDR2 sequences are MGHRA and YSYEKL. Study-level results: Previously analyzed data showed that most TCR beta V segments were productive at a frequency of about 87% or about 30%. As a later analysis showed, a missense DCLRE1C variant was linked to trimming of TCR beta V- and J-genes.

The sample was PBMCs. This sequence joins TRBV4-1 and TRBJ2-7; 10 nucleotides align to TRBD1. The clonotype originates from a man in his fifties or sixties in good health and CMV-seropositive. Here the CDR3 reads CASSQGQGASYEQYF. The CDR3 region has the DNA TGCGCCAGCAGCCAAGGACAGGGGGCCTCCTACGAGCAGTACTTC.